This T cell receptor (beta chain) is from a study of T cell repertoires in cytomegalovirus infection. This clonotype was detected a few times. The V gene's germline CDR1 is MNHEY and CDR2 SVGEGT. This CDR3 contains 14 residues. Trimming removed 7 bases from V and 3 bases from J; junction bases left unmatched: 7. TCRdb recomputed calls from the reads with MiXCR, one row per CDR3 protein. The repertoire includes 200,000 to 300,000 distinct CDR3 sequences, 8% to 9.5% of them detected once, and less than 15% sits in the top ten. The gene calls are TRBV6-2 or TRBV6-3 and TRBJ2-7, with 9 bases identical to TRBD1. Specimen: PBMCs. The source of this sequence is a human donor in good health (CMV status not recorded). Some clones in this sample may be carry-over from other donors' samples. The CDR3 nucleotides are TGTGCCAGCAAAACTACAGGGGGCCTCTACGAGCAGTACTTC. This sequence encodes CASKTTGGLYEQYF.